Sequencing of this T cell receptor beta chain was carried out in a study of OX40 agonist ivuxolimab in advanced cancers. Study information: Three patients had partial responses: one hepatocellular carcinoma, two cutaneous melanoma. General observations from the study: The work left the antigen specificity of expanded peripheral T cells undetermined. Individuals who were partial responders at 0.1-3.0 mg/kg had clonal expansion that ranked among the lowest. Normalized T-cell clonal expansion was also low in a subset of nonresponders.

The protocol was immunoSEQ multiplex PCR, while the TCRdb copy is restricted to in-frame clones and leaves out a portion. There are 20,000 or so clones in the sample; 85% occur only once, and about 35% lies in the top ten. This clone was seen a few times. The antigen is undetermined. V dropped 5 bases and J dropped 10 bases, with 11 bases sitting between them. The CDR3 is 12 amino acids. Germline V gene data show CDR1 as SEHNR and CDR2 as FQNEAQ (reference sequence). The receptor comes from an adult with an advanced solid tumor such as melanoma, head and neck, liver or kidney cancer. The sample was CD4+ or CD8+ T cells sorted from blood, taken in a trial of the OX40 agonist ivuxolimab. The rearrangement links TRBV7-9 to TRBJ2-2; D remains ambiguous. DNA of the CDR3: TGTGCCAGCAGCCGCCACCCGGAGGAGCTGTTTTTT. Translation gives CASSRHPEELFF.